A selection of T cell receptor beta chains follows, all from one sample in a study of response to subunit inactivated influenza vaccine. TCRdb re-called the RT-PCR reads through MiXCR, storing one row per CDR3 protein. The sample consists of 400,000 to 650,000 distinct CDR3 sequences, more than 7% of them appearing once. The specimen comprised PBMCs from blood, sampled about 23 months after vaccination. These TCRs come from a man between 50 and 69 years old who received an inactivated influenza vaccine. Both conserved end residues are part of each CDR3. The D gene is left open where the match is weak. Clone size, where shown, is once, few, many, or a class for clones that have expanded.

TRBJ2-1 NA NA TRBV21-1 CASSTVGTSGVGEQFF TGTGCCAGCAGCACGGTGGGGACTAGCGGGGTTGGTGAGCAGTTCTTC
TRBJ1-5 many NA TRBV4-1 CASSQGSIRGRGNQPQHF TGCGCCAGCAGCCAAGGATCAATTCGGGGACGGGGCAATCAGCCCCAGCATTTT
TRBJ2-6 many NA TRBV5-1 CASSFQAGATTGANVLTF TGCGCCAGCAGCTTCCAAGCGGGCGCGACGACTGGGGCCAACGTCCTGACTTTC
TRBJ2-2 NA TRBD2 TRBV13 CASSWGSGVKRTGELFF TGTGCCAGCAGCTGGGGTAGCGGGGTAAAGAGGACCGGGGAGCTGTTTTTT
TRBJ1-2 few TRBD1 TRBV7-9 CASSLPGQGGGYTF TGTGCCAGCAGCTTACCGGGACAGGGAGGCGGCTACACCTTC
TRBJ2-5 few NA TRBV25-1 CASSDQTTKETQYF TGTGCCAGCAGTGATCAGACAACGAAAGAGACCCAGTACTTC
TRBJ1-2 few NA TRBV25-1 CASSPGYNYGYTF TGTGCCAGCAGTCCAGGGTACAACTATGGCTACACCTTC
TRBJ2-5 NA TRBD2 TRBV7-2 CASSLVSTSGSETQYF TGTGCCAGCAGCTTAGTTTCGACTAGCGGGAGCGAGACCCAGTACTTC
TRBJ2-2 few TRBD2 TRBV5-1 CASKVDSGRTGELFF TGCGCCAGCAAGGTTGATAGCGGGAGGACCGGGGAGCTGTTTTTT
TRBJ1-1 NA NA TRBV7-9 CASSLGTGRGNTEAFF TGTGCCAGCAGCTTAGGAACAGGGCGGGGGAACACTGAAGCTTTCTTT
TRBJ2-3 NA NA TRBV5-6 CAGSLARLGYSPDTQYF TGTGCCGGCAGCTTGGCCCGACTAGGGTATTCCCCAGATACGCAGTATTTT
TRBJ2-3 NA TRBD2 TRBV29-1 CSVEDGTSSADTQYF TGCAGCGTTGAAGATGGGACTAGCAGCGCAGATACGCAGTATTTT
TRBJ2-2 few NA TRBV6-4 CASSLLQGWNTGELFF TGTGCCAGCAGTCTCCTACAGGGATGGAACACCGGGGAGCTGTTTTTT
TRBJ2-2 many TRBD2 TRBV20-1 CSASGRANTGELFF TGCAGTGCTAGCGGGAGGGCGAACACCGGGGAGCTGTTTTTT
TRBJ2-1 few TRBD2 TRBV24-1 CATSERGLAGDEQFF TGTGCCACCAGTGAGAGGGGACTAGCGGGAGATGAGCAGTTCTTC
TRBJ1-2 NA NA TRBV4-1 CASSQDIGENYGYTF TGCGCCAGCAGCCAAGACATAGGGGAAAACTATGGCTACACCTTC
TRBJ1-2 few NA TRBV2 CASRRDAINYGYTF TGTGCCAGCAGACGGGACGCTATTAACTATGGCTACACCTTC
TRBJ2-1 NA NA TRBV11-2 CASSLNHMPSSYNEQFF TGTGCCAGCAGCCTCAACCACATGCCGAGCTCCTACAATGAGCAGTTCTTC
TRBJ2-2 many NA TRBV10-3 CATKKESNTGELFF TGTGCCACCAAGAAGGAATCGAACACCGGGGAGCTGTTTTTT
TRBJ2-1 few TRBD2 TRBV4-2 CASSQDQLAEINNEQFF TGTGCCAGCAGCCAAGATCAACTAGCGGAGATTAACAATGAGCAGTTCTTC
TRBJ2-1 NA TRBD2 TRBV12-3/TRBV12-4 CASSFGRTSSYNEQLF TGTGCCAGCAGTTTCGGGAGGACGAGCTCCTACAATGAGCAGCTCTTC
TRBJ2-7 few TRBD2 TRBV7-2 CASTKVGIAGIYEQYF TGTGCCAGCACCAAGGTTGGGATAGCGGGGATCTACGAGCAGTACTTC
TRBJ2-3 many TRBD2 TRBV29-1 CSVAGLALRGTDTQYF TGCAGCGTCGCGGGACTAGCCCTCAGAGGCACAGATACGCAGTATTTT
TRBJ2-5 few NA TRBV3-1 CASSQDSAPRETQYF TGTGCCAGCAGCCAAGATTCGGCCCCTCGGGAGACCCAGTACTTC
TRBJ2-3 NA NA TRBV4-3 CASSPRLNPVGDTQYF TGCGCCAGCAGCCCGCGGCTAAACCCGGTGGGAGATACGCAGTATTTT
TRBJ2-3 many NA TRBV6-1 CASRKQGPRTDTQYF TGTGCCAGCAGAAAACAGGGCCCCCGCACAGATACGCAGTATTTT
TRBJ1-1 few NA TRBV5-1 CASKGGGMNTEAFF TGCGCCAGCAAGGGGGGGGGCATGAACACTGAAGCTTTCTTT
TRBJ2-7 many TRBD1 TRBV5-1 CASSPAGGIYEQYF TGCGCCAGCAGCCCGGCAGGGGGTATCTACGAGCAGTACTTC
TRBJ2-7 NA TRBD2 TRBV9 CASSVGGLAGGSHEQYF TGTGCCAGCAGCGTTGGGGGACTAGCGGGAGGGTCTCACGAGCAGTACTTC
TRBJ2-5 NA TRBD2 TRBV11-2 CASSFTSGGYQETQYF TGTGCCAGCAGCTTCACTAGCGGGGGGTACCAAGAGACCCAGTACTTC
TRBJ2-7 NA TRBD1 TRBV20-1 CSADFRDRGFQQYF TGCAGTGCCGATTTCCGGGACAGGGGCTTTCAGCAGTACTTC
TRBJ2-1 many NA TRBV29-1 CSAGGQLLLSYNEQFF TGCAGCGCCGGGGGACAGCTCCTCCTATCCTACAATGAGCAGTTCTTC
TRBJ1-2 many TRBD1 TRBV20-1 CSASDRTNYGYTF TGCAGTGCTTCGGACAGGACTAACTATGGCTACACCTTC
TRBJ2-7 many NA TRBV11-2 CASSPQQAGPYEQYF TGTGCCAGCAGCCCACAACAGGCGGGCCCCTACGAGCAGTACTTC
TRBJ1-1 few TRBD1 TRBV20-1 CSATVMDRENTEAFF TGCAGTGCTACAGTGATGGACAGGGAAAACACTGAAGCTTTCTTT
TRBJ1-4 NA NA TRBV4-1 CASSPRGNEKLFF TGCGCCAGCAGTCCCCGGGGTAATGAAAAACTGTTTTTT
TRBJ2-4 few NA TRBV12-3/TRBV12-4 CASSNKGVAKNIQYF TGTGCCAGCAGTAATAAGGGTGTAGCCAAAAACATTCAGTACTTC
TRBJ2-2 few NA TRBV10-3 CAIRRTTVGELFF TGTGCCATCAGGCGGACTACTGTAGGGGAGCTGTTTTTT
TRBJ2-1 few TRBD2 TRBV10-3 CAISVGGSQRNEQFF TGTGCCATCAGTGTGGGCGGGAGCCAGAGAAATGAGCAGTTCTTC
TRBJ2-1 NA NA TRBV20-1 CSASIDDEQFF TGCAGTGCTAGTATAGACGATGAGCAGTTCTTC
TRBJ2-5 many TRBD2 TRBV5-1 CASSPGLEETQYF TGCGCCAGCAGCCCGGGACTAGAAGAGACCCAGTACTTC
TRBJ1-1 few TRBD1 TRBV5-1 CASSFVSTGMNTEAFF TGCGCCAGCAGCTTCGTCTCGACAGGGATGAACACTGAAGCTTTCTTT
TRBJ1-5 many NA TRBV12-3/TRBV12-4 CASTAGWSNQPQHF TGTGCCAGCACCGCGGGTTGGAGCAATCAGCCCCAGCATTTT
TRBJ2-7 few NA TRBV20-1 CSAQNRDIGAEQYF TGCAGTGCCCAAAACCGGGACATCGGTGCCGAGCAGTACTTC
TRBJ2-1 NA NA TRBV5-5 CASSREPPTYNEQFF TGTGCCAGCAGTAGGGAGCCGCCTACTTACAATGAGCAGTTCTTC
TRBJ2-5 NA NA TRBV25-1 CASSPEATQYF TGTGCCAGCAGTCCTGAGGCGACCCAGTACTTC
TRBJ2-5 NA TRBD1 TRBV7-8 CASRRDRVQETQYF TGTGCCAGCAGACGGGACAGGGTCCAAGAGACCCAGTACTTC
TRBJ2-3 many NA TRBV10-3 CAINSGAADTQYF TGTGCCATCAACTCAGGGGCCGCAGATACGCAGTATTTT
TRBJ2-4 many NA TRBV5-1 CASSTTSSLAKNIQYF TGCGCCAGCAGCACTACATCGTCCCTAGCCAAAAACATTCAGTACTTC
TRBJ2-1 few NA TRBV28 CASSLRGPPFF TGTGCCAGCAGTTTAAGAGGCCCTCCGTTCTTC
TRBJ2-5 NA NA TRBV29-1 CSTRRGETQYF TGCAGCACCCGGCGCGGGGAGACCCAGTACTTC
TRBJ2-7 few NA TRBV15 CATAFDTTYEQYF TGTGCCACCGCATTCGACACAACCTACGAGCAGTACTTC
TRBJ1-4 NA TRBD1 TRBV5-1 CATSRTGDHEKLFF TGCGCCACATCGCGGACAGGGGACCATGAAAAACTGTTTTTT
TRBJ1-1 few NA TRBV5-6 CASSLLWGAGTEAFF TGTGCCAGCAGCTTGCTGTGGGGCGCGGGCACTGAAGCTTTCTTT
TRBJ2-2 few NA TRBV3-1 CATLGGANTGELFF TGTGCCACCTTAGGAGGGGCGAACACCGGGGAGCTGTTTTTT